Listed below are T cell receptor beta chains from one sample, sequenced in a study of T cell clonotyping in hematopoietic cell transplantation. Sequencing was performed with immunoSEQ multiplex PCR; in TCRdb, only in-frame clones are kept and a portion is missing. The sample has 60,000 to 75,000 clones; about 94% are singletons. The source material was peripheral blood mononuclear cells. The receptors here all came from a man aged 45-60 years in good health. Some clones in this sample may be carry-over from other donors' samples. Both conserved end residues are part of each CDR3. D genes are given only for firm matches. The size field is filled for only some rows; it gives once, few, many or a size class.

cdr3_aa	cdr3_nt	clone_size	d_call	v_call	j_call
CASSIVGTDTQYF	TGTGCCAGTAGTATAGTAGGTACAGATACGCAGTATTTT	once	.	TRBV19	TRBJ2-3
CASKTTGTGGFKQYF	TGTGCCAGCAAAACCACCGGGACAGGGGGCTTCAAGCAGTACTTC	once	TRBD1	TRBV28	TRBJ2-7
CASKINYQGGEGYTF	TGTGCCAGCAAAATTAATTACCAGGGCGGTGAAGGCTACACCTTC	once	.	TRBV6-5	TRBJ1-2
CASSPPGPQETQYF	TGTGCCAGCAGTCCCCCGGGACCACAAGAGACCCAGTACTTC	.	.	TRBV2	TRBJ2-5
CASSQVLGRISYEQYF	TGTGCCAGCAGCCAGGTCCTGGGACGGATCTCCTACGAGCAGTACTTC	.	.	TRBV4-2	TRBJ2-7
CASTETVPSSGNTIYF	TGTGCCAGTACCGAGACGGTCCCCAGCTCTGGAAACACCATATATTTT	.	.	TRBV19	TRBJ1-3
CASSYSIRGRETQYF	TGTGCCAGCAGTTACTCGATACGGGGCCGAGAGACCCAGTACTTC	.	.	TRBV6-6	TRBJ2-5
CASRNRGGSPKTYGYTF	TGTGCCAGCAGGAACAGGGGAGGAAGCCCTAAGACCTATGGCTACACCTTC	.	TRBD1	TRBV28	TRBJ1-2
CASSLRANEKLFF	TGCGCCAGCAGCTTGAGGGCGAATGAAAAACTGTTTTTT	.	.	TRBV5-1	TRBJ1-4
CASSLAVTGFLNEQFF	TGTGCCAGCAGCTTAGCTGTGACAGGCTTTCTTAATGAGCAGTTCTTC	.	.	TRBV11-2	TRBJ2-1
CASSFRPNTEAFF	TGTGCCAGCAGTTTTCGCCCGAACACTGAAGCTTTCTTT	.	.	TRBV6-5	TRBJ1-1
CASSPSRASETQYF	TGTGCCAGCAGCCCCAGCAGGGCATCTGAGACCCAGTACTTC	.	.	TRBV11-3	TRBJ2-5
CASSLRTGDNQPQHF	TGTGCCAGCAGCTTGAGGACAGGGGACAATCAGCCCCAGCATTTT	.	TRBD1	TRBV5-5	TRBJ1-5
CASSEGKGNTGELFF	TGTGCCAGCAGTGAGGGAAAAGGGAACACCGGGGAGCTGTTTTTT	.	.	TRBV2	TRBJ2-2
CASTLGGATGELFF	TGTGCCAGCACTTTGGGGGGCGCTACCGGGGAGCTGTTTTTT	.	.	TRBV6-1	TRBJ2-2
CASSLWPSRETQYF	TGTGCCAGCAGTTTATGGCCTAGCAGAGAGACCCAGTACTTC	.	.	TRBV28	TRBJ2-5
CASSLFVRRPSNEKLFF	TGTGCCAGCAGTTTATTCGTGAGGAGACCAAGTAATGAAAAACTGTTTTTT	once	.	TRBV28	TRBJ1-4
CASSQIGGNTIYF	TGTGCCAGCAGCCAAATAGGGGGAAACACCATATATTTT	.	.	TRBV14	TRBJ1-3
CASSIPRTGVVEQYF	TGTGCCAGTAGTATCCCTAGGACAGGGGTGGTCGAGCAGTACTTC	.	TRBD1	TRBV19	TRBJ2-7
CASSKDTFYGYTF	TGTGCCAGCAGTAAGGACACCTTCTATGGCTACACCTTC	.	.	TRBV6-1	TRBJ1-2
CASSQEWAGGYGYTF	TGCGCCAGCAGCCAAGAGTGGGCAGGGGGCTATGGCTACACCTTC	.	TRBD1	TRBV4-3	TRBJ1-2
CASSLLASTGVLSVF	TGTGCCAGCAGCTTGCTCGCTTCGACAGGCGTCCTTTCGGTCTTT	.	.	TRBV5-8	TRBJ1-1
CASSYPSGTGTKLAKNIQYF	TGTGCCAGCAGCTACCCCTCCGGGACAGGCACTAAACTAGCCAAAAACATTCAGTACTTC	.	TRBD1	TRBV14	TRBJ2-4
CASSPPSGGPTGELFF	TGCGCCAGCAGCCCCCCTAGCGGGGGGCCCACCGGGGAGCTGTTTTTT	.	TRBD2	TRBV4-1	TRBJ2-2
CASRRGQGTYEQYF	TGTGCCAGCCGCCGTGGGCAGGGGACCTACGAGCAGTACTTC	.	.	TRBV6-5	TRBJ2-7
CASKEDVLNTEAFF	TGTGCCAGCAAAGAGGACGTTTTAAACACTGAAGCTTTCTTT	.	.	TRBV28	TRBJ1-1
CASSKEGVGANVLTF	TGTGCCAGTAGTAAGGAGGGGGTCGGGGCCAACGTCCTGACTTTC	.	.	TRBV19	TRBJ2-6